This record looks at one T cell receptor beta chain sequence and its context. The antigen this receptor binds is unknown. No base quality information exists; no much larger clone differs at one position. This specimen comes from a study of cytomegalovirus exposure and HLA in healthy donors (dated by TCRdb to about 2017). Study-level background: According to a later analysis, one platform produced both the roughly 120 validation repertoires and the roughly 660 repertoires of the first cohort. The study aimed to test whether cataloging public T cell receptors could reveal signatures of past pathogen exposure. A separate validation cohort of more than 100 different subjects was used in addition to the 666-subject first cohort. High-throughput TCR immunosequencing, statistical association of individual TCRs with disease status, and machine learning were combined to predict cytomegalovirus infection status. Summary of the overall study and its limitations: The classifier was reported to diagnose cytomegalovirus status with high specificity and sensitivity in both the original and validation cohorts. The authors suggested that the approach could potentially be generalized to other disease states and immunological phenotypes. A later analysis lacked HLA typing for the validation cohort, so it scored co-occurrence in that cohort across all 130 or so repertoires. Most TCR sequences were seen in very few donors, while some public TCRs were found in many individuals. The study listed approximately 150 TCR beta chains as associated with cytomegalovirus. In a later analysis, TCRs clustered in the first cohort were found to also tend to co-occur in the roughly 120 validation repertoires, with approximately 95% of cluster scores above 0. In vitro tests confirmed that a few of the cytomegalovirus-associated TCR beta chains recognize cytomegalovirus antigens.

Between the V and J ends, shortened by 0 bases and 10 bases respectively, the junction contains 21 bases. The CDR3 runs 16 amino acids, cysteine and phenylalanine included. The only DNA kept is the CDR3, 48 bases in frame from the first base. Looking up the germline V gene yields CDR1 MGHRA and CDR2 YSYEKL. Donors formed part of the validation cohort, which comprised fewer than 150 subjects and was distinct from the first cohort of 550 to 850 subjects. The library was obtained by the immunoSEQ multiplex PCR assay. The paper's data handling went like this. To diagnose cytomegalovirus status from the catalog of TCR beta chain sequences, a statistical classification framework was built. In TCRdb, the immuneACCESS table is reduced to in-frame sequences with V and J assigned. These tables do not hold every clone; where another copy was compared, an unresolved V gene accounts for under half, and the others remain unexplained. The DNA gave D and trimming, while V, J and clone size come from that table. A total of fewer than 120,000 clones appear in this sample, 85% to 90% of them only once. The top ten constitute over 1.1% of the sample.

Sequencing was performed on PBMCs. Recombination linked TRBV4-1 to TRBJ2-5, with TRBD1 tentatively as D gene (5 bases match). This receptor was identified in a woman between 25 and 40 years old in good health and CMV-seropositive. The CDR3 region has the sequence CASSQEINRRPRGQYF. The nucleotides are TGCGCCAGCAGCCAAGAAATTAACAGGAGACCAAGAGGCCAGTACTTC.